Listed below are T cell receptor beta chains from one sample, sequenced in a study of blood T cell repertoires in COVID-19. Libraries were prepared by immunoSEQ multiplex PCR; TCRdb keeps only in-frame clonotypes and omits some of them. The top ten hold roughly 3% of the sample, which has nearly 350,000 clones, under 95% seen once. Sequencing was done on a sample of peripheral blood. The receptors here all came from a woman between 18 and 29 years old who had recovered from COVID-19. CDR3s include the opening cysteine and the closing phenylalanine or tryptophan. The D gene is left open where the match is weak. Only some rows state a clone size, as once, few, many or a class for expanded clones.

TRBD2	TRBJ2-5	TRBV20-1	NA	CSASYGGDQYF	TGCAGTGCTTCCTACGGGGGGGACCAGTACTTC
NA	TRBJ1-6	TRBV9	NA	CASSVGGTHYNSPLHF	TGTGCCAGCAGCGTAGGAGGAACACACTATAATTCACCCCTCCACTTT
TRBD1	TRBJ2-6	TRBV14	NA	CASSQVQGAPSGANVLTF	TGTGCCAGCAGCCAAGTCCAGGGGGCCCCGTCTGGGGCCAACGTCCTGACTTTC
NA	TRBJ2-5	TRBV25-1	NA	CASSDQGGRQETQYF	TGTGCCAGCAGTGACCAGGGGGGCCGTCAGGAGACCCAGTACTTC
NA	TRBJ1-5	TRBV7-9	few	CASSLGQYQPQHF	TGTGCCAGCAGCCTCGGACAGTACCAGCCCCAGCATTTT
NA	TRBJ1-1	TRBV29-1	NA	CSVVGPTNTEAFF	TGCAGCGTTGTCGGCCCGACAAACACTGAAGCTTTCTTT
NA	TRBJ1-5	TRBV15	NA	CATSRDSRGGNQPQHF	TGTGCCACCAGCAGAGATAGCAGGGGAGGCAATCAGCCCCAGCATTTT
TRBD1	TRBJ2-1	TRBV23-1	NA	CASRGTGWCNEQFF	TGCGCCAGCAGGGGGACAGGGTGGTGCAATGAGCAGTTCTTC
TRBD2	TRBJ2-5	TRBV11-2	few	CASSPSGGPRETQYF	TGTGCCAGCAGCCCGTCGGGAGGGCCGAGAGAGACCCAGTACTTC
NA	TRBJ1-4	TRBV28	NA	CASRRPGENEKLFF	TGTGCCAGCAGGAGACCAGGGGAGAATGAAAAACTGTTTTTT
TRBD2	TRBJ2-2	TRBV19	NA	CASSIAGGLGTGELFF	TGTGCCAGTAGTATAGCGGGGGGACTGGGGACCGGGGAGCTGTTTTTT
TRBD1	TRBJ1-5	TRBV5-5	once	CASSLESGTGVNQPQHF	TGTGCCAGCAGCTTGGAGTCGGGGACAGGGGTCAATCAGCCCCAGCATTTT
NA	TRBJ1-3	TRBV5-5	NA	CASSLVGPENTIYF	TGTGCCAGCAGCTTGGTTGGGCCGGAAAACACCATATATTTT
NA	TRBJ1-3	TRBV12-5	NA	CASALGGGPGNTIYF	TGTGCTAGTGCCCTTGGGGGGGGTCCCGGAAACACCATATATTTT
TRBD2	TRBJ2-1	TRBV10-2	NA	CASRNLAGGRSYNEQFF	TGCGCCAGCCGCAATCTAGCGGGAGGGCGCTCCTACAATGAGCAGTTCTTC
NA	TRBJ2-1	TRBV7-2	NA	CASSPTRDFDEQFF	TGTGCCAGCAGCCCTACCCGGGACTTCGATGAGCAGTTCTTC
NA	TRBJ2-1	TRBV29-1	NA	CSVVVADYNEQFF	TGCAGCGTTGTGGTAGCGGACTACAATGAGCAGTTCTTC
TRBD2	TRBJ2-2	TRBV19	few	CATARTSGWGGELFF	TGTGCCACCGCCCGGACTAGCGGGTGGGGGGGGGAGCTGTTTTTT
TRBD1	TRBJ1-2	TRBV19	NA	CASLQGGGYTF	TGTGCCTCCCTTCAGGGGGGTGGCTACACCTTC
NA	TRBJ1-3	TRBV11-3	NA	CASSFRPFGGNTIYF	TGTGCCAGCAGCTTCCGTCCCTTCGGTGGAAACACCATATATTTT
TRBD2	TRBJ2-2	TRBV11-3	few	CASSSPHTSGMLFF	TGTGCCAGCAGCAGTCCCCATACTAGCGGGATGCTGTTTTTT
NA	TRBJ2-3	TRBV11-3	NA	CASSFPAGRGTDTQYF	TGTGCCAGCAGCTTCCCGGCAGGGAGGGGGACAGATACGCAGTATTTT
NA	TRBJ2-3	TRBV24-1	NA	CATSDAGITDTQYF	TGTGCCACCAGTGATGCAGGGATCACAGATACGCAGTATTTT
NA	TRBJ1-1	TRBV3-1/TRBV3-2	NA	CASSSYPRTRNTEAFF	TGTGCCAGCAGCTCATATCCCCGGACACGGAACACTGAAGCTTTCTTT
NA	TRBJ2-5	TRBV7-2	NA	CASSLANSKETQYF	TGTGCCAGCAGCTTAGCGAACAGCAAAGAGACCCAGTACTTC
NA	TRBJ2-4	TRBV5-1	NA	CASSLRGGLAKNIQYF	TGCGCCAGCAGCTTAAGGGGAGGATTGGCCAAAAACATTCAGTACTTC
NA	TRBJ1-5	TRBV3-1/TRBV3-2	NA	CAAGGDPLQPQHF	TGTGCCGCGGGCGGGGATCCCCTACAGCCCCAGCATTTT
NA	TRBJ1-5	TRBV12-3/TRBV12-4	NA	CASGSNQPQHF	TGTGCCAGCGGCTCCAATCAGCCCCAGCATTTT
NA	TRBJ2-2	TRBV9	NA	CASGQGSGELFF	TGTGCCAGCGGGCAGGGCTCCGGGGAGCTGTTTTTT
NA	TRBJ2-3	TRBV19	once	CASSTLSTDTQYF	TGTGCCAGTAGTACCTTAAGCACAGATACGCAGTATTTT
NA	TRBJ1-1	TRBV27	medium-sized	CASSLYSNTEAFF	TGTGCCAGCAGTTTGTACAGTAACACTGAAGCTTTCTTT
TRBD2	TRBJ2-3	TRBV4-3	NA	CASSQGTSGAWDTQYF	TGCGCCAGCAGCCAAGGGACTAGCGGGGCCTGGGATACGCAGTATTTT
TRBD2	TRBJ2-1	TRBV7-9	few	CASSLSGSREQFF	TGTGCCAGCAGTTTGAGCGGGAGTCGGGAGCAGTTCTTC
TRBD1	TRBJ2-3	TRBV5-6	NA	CASSSLGTAQDTQYF	TGTGCCAGCAGCTCGCTGGGGACAGCCCAGGATACGCAGTATTTT
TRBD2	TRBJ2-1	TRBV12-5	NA	CASGLGGLAGEEQFF	TGTGCTAGTGGTTTGGGGGGGCTAGCGGGAGAGGAGCAGTTCTTC
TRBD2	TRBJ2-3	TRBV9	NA	CASSVRTSWDTQYF	TGTGCCAGCAGCGTCCGGACTAGTTGGGATACGCAGTATTTT
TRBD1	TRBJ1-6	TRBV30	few	CAWATGAGSPLHF	TGTGCCTGGGCCACAGGGGCCGGTTCACCCCTCCACTTT
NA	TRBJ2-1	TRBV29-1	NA	CSVDWWEPDNEQFF	TGCAGCGTTGATTGGTGGGAGCCCGACAATGAGCAGTTCTTC
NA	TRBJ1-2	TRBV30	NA	CAGQYPGDYGYTF	TGTGCCGGGCAGTACCCAGGGGATTATGGCTACACCTTC
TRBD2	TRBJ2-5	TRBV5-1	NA	CASSRRGRTSGGETQYF	TGCGCCAGCAGCCGGCGAGGGCGAACTAGCGGGGGGGAGACCCAGTACTTC
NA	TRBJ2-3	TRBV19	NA	CASSICDSTSTDTQYF	TGTGCCAGTAGTATATGCGACTCGACTAGCACAGATACGCAGTATTTT
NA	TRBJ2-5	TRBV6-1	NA	CASSESIGVLGTQYF	TGTGCCAGCAGTGAATCGATCGGGGTACTGGGGACCCAGTACTTC
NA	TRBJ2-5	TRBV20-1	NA	CSASLWQAQETQYF	TGCAGTGCTAGTCTGTGGCAGGCCCAAGAGACCCAGTACTTC
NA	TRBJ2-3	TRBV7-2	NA	CASSLVGGPSTDTQYF	TGTGCCAGCAGCTTAGTTGGCGGCCCTAGCACAGATACGCAGTATTTT
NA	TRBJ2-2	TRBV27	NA	CASSFPTAGELFF	TGTGCCAGCAGTTTCCCGACAGCTGGGGAGCTGTTTTTT
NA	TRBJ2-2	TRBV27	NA	CASRSGLGTGELFF	TGTGCCAGCAGATCAGGGCTGGGGACCGGGGAGCTGTTTTTT
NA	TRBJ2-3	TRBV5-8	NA	CASSFGPSTDTQYF	TGTGCCAGCAGCTTTGGGCCCAGCACAGATACGCAGTATTTT
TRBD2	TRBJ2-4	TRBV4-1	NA	CASSQEGLANIQYF	TGCGCCAGCAGCCAAGAGGGACTAGCGAACATTCAGTACTTC
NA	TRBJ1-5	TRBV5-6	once	CASSFGSQPQHF	TGTGCCAGCAGCTTTGGTAGTCAGCCCCAGCATTTT
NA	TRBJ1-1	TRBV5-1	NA	CASSQTQGSTEAFF	TGCGCCAGCAGCCAAACCCAGGGCTCCACTGAAGCTTTCTTT
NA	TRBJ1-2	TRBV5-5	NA	CASSLDGGVRNGYTF	TGTGCCAGCAGCTTGGACGGGGGTGTTCGAAATGGCTACACCTTC
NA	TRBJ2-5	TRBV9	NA	CASSVRVRGETQYF	TGTGCCAGCAGCGTACGGGTGAGGGGGGAGACCCAGTACTTC
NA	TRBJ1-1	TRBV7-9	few	CASSLAEGMNTEAFF	TGTGCCAGCAGCTTAGCAGAGGGTATGAACACTGAAGCTTTCTTT
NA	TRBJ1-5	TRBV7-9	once	CASSLVFGQANQPQHF	TGTGCCAGCAGCTTAGTTTTCGGACAAGCCAATCAGCCCCAGCATTTT
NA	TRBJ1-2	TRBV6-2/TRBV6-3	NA	CASSRDIVTGESYGYTF	TGTGCCAGCAGTAGGGATATCGTGACAGGAGAATCCTATGGCTACACCTTC
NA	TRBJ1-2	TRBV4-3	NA	CASSQDFGGGLGDGYTF	TGCGCCAGCAGCCAAGATTTTGGAGGCGGTCTAGGAGATGGCTACACCTTC
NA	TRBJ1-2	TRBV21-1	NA	CASSTGGPFYGYTF	TGTGCCAGCAGTACAGGGGGTCCTTTCTATGGCTACACCTTC